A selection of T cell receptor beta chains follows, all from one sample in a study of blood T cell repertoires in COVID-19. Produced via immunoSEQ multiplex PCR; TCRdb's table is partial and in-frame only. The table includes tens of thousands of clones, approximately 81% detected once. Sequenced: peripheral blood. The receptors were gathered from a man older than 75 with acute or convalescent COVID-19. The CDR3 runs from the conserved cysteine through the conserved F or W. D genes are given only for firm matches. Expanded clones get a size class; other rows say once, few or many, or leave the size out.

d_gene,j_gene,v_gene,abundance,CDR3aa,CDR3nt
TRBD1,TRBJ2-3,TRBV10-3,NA,CAIGGQGARTDTQYF,TGTGCCATCGGGGGACAGGGGGCGCGGACAGATACGCAGTATTTT
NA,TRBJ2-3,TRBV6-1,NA,CASSEVLLGDTQYF,TGTGCCAGCAGTGAAGTCTTACTAGGGGATACGCAGTATTTT
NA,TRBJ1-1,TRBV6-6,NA,CASSLGRGTEAFF,TGTGCCAGCAGTTTGGGCAGGGGCACTGAAGCTTTCTTT
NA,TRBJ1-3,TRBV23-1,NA,CASSQSKEADRSGNTIYF,TGCGCCAGCAGTCAATCGAAGGAGGCAGACCGTTCTGGAAACACCATATATTTT
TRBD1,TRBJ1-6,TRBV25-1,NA,CASSSHSGTGYNSPLHF,TGTGCCAGCAGTTCCCACTCCGGGACAGGCTATAATTCACCCCTCCACTTT
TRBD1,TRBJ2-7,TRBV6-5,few,CAGNSGTGGCEQYF,TGTGCCGGGAATTCCGGGACAGGGGGATGCGAGCAGTACTTC
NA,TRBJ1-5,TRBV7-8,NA,CASSLREQRGQPQHF,TGTGCCAGCAGCTTACGGGAGCAACGCGGTCAGCCCCAGCATTTT
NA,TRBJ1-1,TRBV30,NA,CAWNRGTGTEAFF,TGTGCCTGGAATCGGGGGACGGGCACTGAAGCTTTCTTT
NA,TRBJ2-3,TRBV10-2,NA,CASGGAVGTDTQYF,TGCGCCAGCGGGGGGGCTGTGGGCACAGATACGCAGTATTTT
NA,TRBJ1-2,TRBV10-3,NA,CAISEGPGHLNYGYTF,TGTGCCATCAGTGAAGGTCCGGGACACCTTAACTATGGCTACACCTTC
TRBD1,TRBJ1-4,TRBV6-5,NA,CASTEILTGREKLFF,TGTGCCAGCACCGAAATTTTGACAGGGCGGGAAAAACTGTTTTTT
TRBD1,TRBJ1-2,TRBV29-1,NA,CSVGGGTGDNYGYTF,TGCAGCGTCGGTGGGGGGACAGGAGACAACTATGGCTACACCTTC
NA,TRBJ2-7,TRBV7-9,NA,CASTRWSEQYF,TGTGCCAGCACCCGATGGAGCGAGCAGTACTTC
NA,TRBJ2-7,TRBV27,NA,CASKPRAEDSYEQYF,TGTGCCAGCAAACCCAGGGCCGAGGATTCCTACGAGCAGTACTTC
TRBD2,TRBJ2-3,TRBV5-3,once,CARSLSSGGAGDTQYF,TGTGCCAGAAGCTTATCCAGCGGGGGGGCTGGAGATACGCAGTATTTT
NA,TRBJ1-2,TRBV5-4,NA,CASLGEGYGYTF,TGTGCCAGCCTAGGAGAGGGTTATGGCTACACCTTC
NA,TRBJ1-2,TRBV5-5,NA,CASSVGEYSGYTF,TGTGCCAGCAGCGTCGGGGAGTATTCTGGCTACACCTTC
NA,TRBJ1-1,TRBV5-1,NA,CASSMETAPGGTEAFF,TGCGCCAGCAGCATGGAGACAGCCCCCGGGGGCACTGAAGCTTTCTTT
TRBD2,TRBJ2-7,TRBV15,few,CATSTDLAGGREQYF,TGTGCCACCAGCACCGACCTAGCGGGGGGACGCGAGCAGTACTTC
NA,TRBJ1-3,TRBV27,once,CARTLQKSGNTIYF,TGTGCCAGAACCCTACAGAAGTCTGGAAACACCATATATTTT
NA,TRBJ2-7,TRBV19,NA,CASSPRGVSTYEQYF,TGTGCCAGTAGTCCCCGGGGAGTCTCCACCTACGAGCAGTACTTC
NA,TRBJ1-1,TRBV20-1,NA,CSASAGSEAFF,TGCAGTGCTAGCGCGGGGAGTGAAGCTTTCTTT
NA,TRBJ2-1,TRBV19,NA,CASSPGGLLNEQFF,TGTGCCAGTAGTCCAGGCGGGCTCCTGAATGAGCAGTTCTTC
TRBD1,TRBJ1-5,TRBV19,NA,CASSTRQGLDQPQHF,TGTGCCAGTAGTACCAGACAGGGTTTGGATCAGCCCCAGCATTTT
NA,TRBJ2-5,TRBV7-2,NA,CASSPGRREETQYF,TGTGCCAGCAGCCCAGGGCGGAGAGAAGAGACCCAGTACTTC
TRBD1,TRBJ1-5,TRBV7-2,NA,CASSSMTGEAQHF,TGTGCCAGCAGCTCAATGACAGGGGAGGCCCAGCATTTT
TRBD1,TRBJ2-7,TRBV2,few,CASSGRQGTYEQYF,TGTGCCAGCAGTGGGAGACAGGGGACCTACGAGCAGTACTTC
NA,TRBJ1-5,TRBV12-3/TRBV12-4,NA,CASSLTGSQPQHF,TGTGCCAGCAGTTTGACGGGGTCTCAGCCCCAGCATTTT